This T cell receptor (beta chain) comes out of a study of OX40 agonist ivuxolimab in advanced cancers. Study context: Of the patients, three showed partial responses, one with hepatocellular carcinoma and two with cutaneous melanoma. Study observations and caveats: Clonal expansion was seen in CD4+ and CD8+ blood T cells by week 6 at 0.1 to 3.0 mg/kg.

Some clones are missing from TCRdb's copy, which holds only in-frame ones; the method was immunoSEQ multiplex PCR. Seen here are tens of thousands of clones, 75% to 90% observed once, and the top ten hold under 2%. This CDR3 contains 14 residues. Trimming cost V 1 base and J 7 bases, with 12 bases left between them. Germline loops: CDR1 SGHTA, CDR2 FQGNSA. This clone was picked up one time. The antigen is unknown. The rearrangement uses TRBV7-2 and TRBJ2-3, with a tentative D call TRBD2 (5 bases). The receptor comes from an adult with an advanced solid tumor such as melanoma, head and neck, liver or kidney cancer. The material sequenced was CD4+ or CD8+ T cells sorted from blood, taken in a trial of the OX40 agonist ivuxolimab. CDR3 coding DNA: TGTGCCAGCAGCTTAGGCCGAGGGAGAAATACGCAGTATTTT. Its translation is CASSLGRGRNTQYF.